This T cell receptor (beta chain) was sequenced during a study of blood T cell repertoires in COVID-19. The germline gives CDR1 SGDLS, CDR2 YYNGEE. The CDR3 extends over 15 amino acids. Trimming left V 0 bases short and J 1 base short, with 10 bases between. Participants were aged about 18 to 100 years, lived in over 20 US areas, and enrolled virtually. Someone with COVID-19 had been met by exposed participants within 2 weeks before study entry. Sequencing used immunoSEQ multiplex PCR; TCRdb keeps in-frame clones, though not all of them. The table has fewer than 350,000 clones, roughly 85% seen once. This clonotype originated in a woman between 25 and 40 years old who had been exposed to COVID-19. The sample consisted of PBMCs or T cells enriched from blood (not recorded which). The chain recombines TRBV9 with TRBJ2-5; a weak D match, TRBD2 (5 bases). CDR3 loop: CASSVVAGSQETQYF. The CDR3 DNA sequence: TGTGCCAGCAGCGTAGTTGCGGGTTCCCAAGAGACCCAGTACTTC.